This TCR beta chain was retrieved from a study of cytomegalovirus exposure and HLA in healthy donors. Study-level background: From HLA-typed donors, an early data release held about 85 million unique TCRs. Regarding the study as a whole: Cytomegalovirus status was reportedly diagnosed by the classifier with high sensitivity and specificity.

On this clone itself: Its antigen is as yet unknown.

The PCR was carried out with 60 Vbeta primers and 13 Jbeta primers. Per the original data handling: The count from a later analysis was 60 million to 85 million unique TCR beta chains, about 10 million of them shared. The repertoire was sequenced with immunoSEQ multiplex PCR; TCRdb's copy has only in-frame clones and lacks some. The V and J calls and clone size were taken over from that table, and D and trimming were inferred from the DNA. Of around 170,000 clones listed, just under 80% are singletons. This sequence originates from a woman aged 45 to 65 in good health and CMV-seropositive. Specimen: PBMCs.

This chain's CDR3 is CASSLYGGRGYGYTF. For the CDR3, the DNA is TGTGCCAGCAGTTTATACGGGGGGCGCGGTTATGGCTACACCTTC. The genes are TRBV28 and TRBJ1-2; D possibly corresponds to TRBD1 (6 bases). CDR1 MDHEN and CDR2 SYDVKM come from the germline V gene. The CDR3 spans 15 residues. Trimming pared 1 base from V and 5 bases from J, leaving 14 bases between.